The sequence of this T cell receptor (beta chain) was determined in a study of blood T cell repertoires in COVID-19. A few counts support this clone. The limits of the CDR3 on the DNA are not certain, so only TCRdb's listed CDR3 is given. Generated by immunoSEQ multiplex PCR, the TCRdb table keeps only in-frame clones and is missing some. The sample includes roughly 250,000 clones, more than 65% of them seen just once. The clonotype originates from a person aged 65 to 85 with COVID-19, enrolled during active disease. Sequencing input: peripheral blood.

The CDR3 region is CASSSSGQTGNTIYF. V usage is TRBV7-2 and J usage is TRBJ1-3. The CDR3 region is 15 residues in length, termini included. Germline V gene sequence: CDR1 SGHTA, CDR2 FQGNSA.